This T cell receptor (beta chain) was recovered during a study of blood T cell dynamics during melanoma immunotherapy. The time point here: week 3, after first cycle of checkpoint inhibitor. Assay used: immunoSEQ multiplex PCR; TCRdb lists only in-frame clones, some missing. The sample yields some 15,000 clones, 91% seen once. Looked up from germline, CDR1 is MNHEY and CDR2 is SMNVEV (reference sequence). The CDR3 contains 12 residues. Trimming took off 2 bases at V and 6 bases at J, with 7 bases between the two ends. The chain recombines TRBV27 with TRBJ1-1, with D unclear. Sequencing was performed on effector memory CD8+ T cells from blood, taken from a patient treated with checkpoint blockade. The TCR was taken from a human donor with melanoma. For the CDR3, the DNA is TGTGCCAGCAGTTTAATTGGTTCTGAAGCTTTCTTT. Translated, it gives CASSLIGSEAFF.